These 14 T cell receptor beta chains were all obtained from the same sample, sequenced in a study of blood T cell repertoires in COVID-19. The repertoire was sequenced with immunoSEQ multiplex PCR; TCRdb's copy has only in-frame clones and lacks some. Among hundreds of thousands of clones listed, approximately 91% were seen once. Sequences were obtained from PBMCs or T cells enriched from blood (not recorded which). All receptors come from a young woman who had recovered from COVID-19.

The chain links TRBV19 to TRBJ2-1, with D maybe TRBD2 (6 bases). Trimming left V 5 bases short and J 4 bases short, with 15 bases between. This CDR3 has 15 residues. The germline V gene encodes CDR1 LNHDA and CDR2 SQIVND (reference sequence). For the CDR3, the DNA is TGTGCCAGTAGTGCGCGGGGAGGCGGTTACAATGAGCAGTTCTTC. It yields the protein CASSARGGGYNEQFF.

This clone has a handful of counts. The chain carries TRBV7-2 and TRBJ1-2; tentatively, D is TRBD1 (5 bases). CDR3 length: 14 residues. Between the trimmed V and J ends, which lost 2 bases and 6 bases, there was a span of 13 bases. Germline V gives CDR1 SGHTA, CDR2 FQGNSA. Here the CDR3 DNA reads TGTGCCAGCAGCTTAAGTCGAATGACAGATGGCTACACCTTC. Protein sequence: CASSLSRMTDGYTF.

This clone occurred once. The rearrangement joins TRBV5-1 to TRBJ1-3, with unresolved D. V shed 0 bases and J shed 4 bases, with 17 bases lying between them. The length of the CDR3 is 17 residues. The V gene's germline CDR1 is SGHRS and CDR2 YFSETQ. CDR3 sequence: CASSLVGSSSVGNTIYF. The DNA of the CDR3 is TGCGCCAGCAGCTTGGTGGGCAGTTCTTCTGTAGGAAACACCATATATTTT.

The V gene is TRBV29-1, the J gene TRBJ2-1, with D unclear. Trimming pared 2 bases from V and 8 bases from J, leaving 10 bases between. The CDR3 spans 12 residues. CDR1 is SQVTM, CDR2 ANQGSEA, per germline. The CDR3 loop reads CSVEHTMDEQFF. The CDR3 DNA sequence: TGCAGCGTTGAACACACCATGGATGAGCAGTTCTTC.

The chain joins TRBV5-6 to TRBJ1-2; 10 positions agree with TRBD1. Germline CDR1 and CDR2: SGHDT and YYEEEE. CDR3 size: 15 residues. V was pared by 4 bases and J by 6 bases, with 9 bases of the junction left unmatched. CDR3 in amino acids: CASSRPGTGVDGYTF. CDR3 sequence (DNA): TGTGCCAGCAGCCGTCCCGGGACAGGGGTGGATGGCTACACCTTC.

The J gene is TRBJ2-1, the V gene TRBV21-1; the table's D call, TRBD2, has no DNA check behind it. TRBV21-1 is shown as a pseudogene. The CDR3 runs to 18 residues. CDR3 in DNA: TGTGCCAGCAGCAAAGGCATCAAGCGGGGGGGCTTCCACAATGAGCAGTTCTTC. As protein: CASSKGIKRGGFHNEQFF.

The rearrangement joins TRBV5-4 to TRBJ2-7; 8 positions agree with TRBD2. Germline assignment: CDR1 SGHNT and CDR2 YYREEE (reference sequence). V dropped 2 bases and J dropped 4; count of bases not matched to a gene: 14. The CDR3 extends over 17 amino acids. The CDR3 sequence: CASSFLKAGARGYEQYF. In DNA form, the CDR3 reads TGTGCCAGCAGCTTCCTGAAAGCGGGAGCTCGGGGATACGAGCAGTACTTC.

This clone was observed once. The CDR3 here is CSVGENHEQYF. The CDR3 DNA reads TGCAGTGTCGGAGAGAACCACGAGCAGTACTTC. This chain links TRBV20-1 with TRBJ2-7; D is undetermined. The CDR3 covers 11 residues. Trimming took off 7 bases at V and 5 bases at J, with 12 bases between the two ends. The germline V gene encodes CDR1 DFQATT and CDR2 SNEGSKA (reference sequence).

The rearrangement joins TRBV19 to TRBJ1-1; 7 bases line up with TRBD1. CDR3 length equals 14 residues. In germline, CDR1 is LNHDA, CDR2 SQIVND (reference sequence). The J segment lost 1 base and the V segment lost 10 bases, leaving 9 bases of the junction unmatched. The CDR3 bases are TGTGCCACCGAGGAGCCAGGGGGGAACACTGAAGCTTTCTTT. The encoded protein is CATEEPGGNTEAFF.

The chain has TRBV4-3 and TRBJ2-3; perhaps TRBD2 as D (6 bases). The CDR3 has 20 residues. Between the trimmed V and J ends, which lost 0 bases and 3 bases, there was a span of 25 bases. The V gene's germline CDR1 is LGHNA and CDR2 YSLEER. CDR3 residues: CASSQERQIRGPAGTDTQYF. CDR3 sequence (DNA): TGCGCCAGCAGCCAAGAACGCCAGATCCGGGGCCCCGCGGGGACAGATACGCAGTATTTT.

As concerns this clone: The junction does not match germline at one end; this may be a read error. The chain employs TRBV6-2 or TRBV6-3 and TRBJ1-5, with D possibly matching TRBD1 (6 bases). Looked up from germline, CDR1 is MNHEY and CDR2 is SVGEGT. This CDR3 region has 15 residues. CDR3 in amino acids: CSSSVRTDSNQPQHF. The CDR3 bases are TGTTCCAGCAGCGTCAGGACAGATAGCAATCAGCCCCAGCATTTT.

V usage is TRBV27 and J usage is TRBJ1-1; 10 bases line up with TRBD1. Trimming cost V 5 bases and J 6 bases; bases outside gene matches: 6. Looked up from germline, CDR1 is MNHEY and CDR2 is SMNVEV (reference sequence). The CDR3 has 14 amino acids. DNA of the CDR3: TGTGCCAGCAGTCCCCCAGGACAGGGGGCTGAAGCTTTCTTT. This encodes CASSPPGQGAEAFF.

This chain connects TRBV4-1 to TRBJ2-3, with 12 bases fitting TRBD2. The CDR3 is made up of 17 amino acids. Looked up from germline, CDR1 is MGHRA and CDR2 is YSYEKL. The trim removed 3 bases at V and 2 bases at J, leaving 6 bases unmatched. DNA for the CDR3: TGCGCCAGCAGCCACAGACTAGCGGGAGACTTCACAGATACGCAGTATTTT. This codes for CASSHRLAGDFTDTQYF.

This clone was seen a single time. The chain couples TRBV2 to TRBJ2-4, with TRBD2 as a possible D gene (7 bases). CDR3 length: 13 amino acids. Between the trimmed V and J ends, which lost 7 bases and 8 bases, there was a span of 15 bases. Germline CDR1 is SNHLY and CDR2 is FYNNEI. The DNA for the CDR3 is TGTGCCAGCATGGGGGCGGGGGTAGACATTCAGTACTTC. Its translation is CASMGAGVDIQYF.